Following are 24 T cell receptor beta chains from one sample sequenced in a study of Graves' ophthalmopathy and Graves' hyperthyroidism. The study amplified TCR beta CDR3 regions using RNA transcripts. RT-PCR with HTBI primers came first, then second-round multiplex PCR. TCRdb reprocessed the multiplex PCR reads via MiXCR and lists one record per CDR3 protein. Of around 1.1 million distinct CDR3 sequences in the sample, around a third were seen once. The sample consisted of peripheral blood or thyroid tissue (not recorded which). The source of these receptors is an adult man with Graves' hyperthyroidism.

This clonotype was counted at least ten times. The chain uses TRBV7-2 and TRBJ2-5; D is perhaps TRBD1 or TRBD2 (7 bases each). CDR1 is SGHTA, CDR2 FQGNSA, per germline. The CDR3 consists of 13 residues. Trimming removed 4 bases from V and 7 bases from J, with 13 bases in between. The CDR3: CASSSDREGTQYF. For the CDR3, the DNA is TGTGCCAGCAGCTCAGACAGGGAGGGGACCCAGTACTTC.

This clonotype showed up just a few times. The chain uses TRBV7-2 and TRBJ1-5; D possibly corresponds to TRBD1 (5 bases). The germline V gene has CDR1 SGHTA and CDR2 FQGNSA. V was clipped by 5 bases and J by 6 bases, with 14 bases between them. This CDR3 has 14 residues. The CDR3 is CASSAGNSGQPQHF. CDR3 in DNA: TGTGCCAGCAGCGCAGGGAATTCGGGTCAGCCCCAGCATTTT.

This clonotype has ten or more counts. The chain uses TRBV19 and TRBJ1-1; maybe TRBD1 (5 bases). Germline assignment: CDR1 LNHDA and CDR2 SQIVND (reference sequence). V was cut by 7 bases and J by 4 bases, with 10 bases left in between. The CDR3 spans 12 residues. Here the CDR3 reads CASMWRGTEAFF. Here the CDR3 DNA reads TGTGCCAGTATGTGGAGGGGCACTGAAGCTTTCTTT.

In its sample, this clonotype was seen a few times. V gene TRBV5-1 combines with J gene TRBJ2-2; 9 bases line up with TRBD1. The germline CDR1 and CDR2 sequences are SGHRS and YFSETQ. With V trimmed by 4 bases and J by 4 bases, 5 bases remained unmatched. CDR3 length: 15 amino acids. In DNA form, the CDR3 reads TGCGCCAGCAGCGTTAACAGGGGGCGCACCGGGGAGCTGTTTTTT. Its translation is CASSVNRGRTGELFF.

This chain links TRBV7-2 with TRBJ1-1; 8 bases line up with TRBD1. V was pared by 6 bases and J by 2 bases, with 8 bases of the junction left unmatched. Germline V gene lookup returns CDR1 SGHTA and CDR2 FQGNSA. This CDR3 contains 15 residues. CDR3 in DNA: TGTGCCAGCAGGTACAGGGGGGCGATTAACACTGAAGCTTTCTTT. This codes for CASRYRGAINTEAFF. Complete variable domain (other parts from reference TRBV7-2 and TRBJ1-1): GAGVSQSPSNKVTEKGKDVELRCDPISGHTALYWYRQSLGQGLEFLIYFQGNSAPDKSGLPSDRFSAERTGGSVSTLTIQRTQQEDSAVYLCASRYRGAINTEAFFGQGTRLTVV.

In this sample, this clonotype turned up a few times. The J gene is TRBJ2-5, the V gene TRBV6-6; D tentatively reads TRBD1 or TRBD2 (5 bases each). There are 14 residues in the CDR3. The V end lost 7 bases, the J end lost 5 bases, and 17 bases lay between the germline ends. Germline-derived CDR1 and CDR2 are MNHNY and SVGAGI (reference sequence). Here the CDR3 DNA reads TGTGCCAGCAACAGATATGGGGACGGGGAGACCCAGTACTTC. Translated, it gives CASNRYGDGETQYF.

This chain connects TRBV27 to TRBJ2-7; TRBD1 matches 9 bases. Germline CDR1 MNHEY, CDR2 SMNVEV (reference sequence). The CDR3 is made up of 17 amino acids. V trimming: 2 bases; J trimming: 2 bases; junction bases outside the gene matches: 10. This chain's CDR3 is CASSLRYRDRDPYEQYF. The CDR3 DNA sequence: TGTGCCAGCAGTTTAAGGTACCGGGACAGGGACCCCTACGAGCAGTACTTC.

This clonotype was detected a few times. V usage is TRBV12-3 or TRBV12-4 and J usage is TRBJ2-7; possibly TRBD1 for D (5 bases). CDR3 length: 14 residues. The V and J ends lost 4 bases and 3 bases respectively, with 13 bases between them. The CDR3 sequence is CASSSRVVSYEQYF. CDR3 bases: TGTGCCAGCAGTTCCAGGGTGGTGAGCTACGAGCAGTACTTC.

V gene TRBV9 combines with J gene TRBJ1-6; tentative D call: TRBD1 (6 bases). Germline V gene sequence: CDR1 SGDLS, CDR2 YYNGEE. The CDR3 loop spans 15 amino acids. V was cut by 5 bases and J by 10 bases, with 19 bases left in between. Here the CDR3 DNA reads TGTGCCAGCAGTTACTCGATATCGGGACAATCACCCCTCCACTTT. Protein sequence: CASSYSISGQSPLHF.

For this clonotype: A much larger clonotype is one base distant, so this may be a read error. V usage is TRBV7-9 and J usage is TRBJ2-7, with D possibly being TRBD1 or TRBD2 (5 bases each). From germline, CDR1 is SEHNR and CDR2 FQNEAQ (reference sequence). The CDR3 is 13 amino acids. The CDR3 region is CASTTGTDIERYF. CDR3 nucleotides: TGTGCCAGCACCACCGGGACGGACATTGAGCGGTACTTC.

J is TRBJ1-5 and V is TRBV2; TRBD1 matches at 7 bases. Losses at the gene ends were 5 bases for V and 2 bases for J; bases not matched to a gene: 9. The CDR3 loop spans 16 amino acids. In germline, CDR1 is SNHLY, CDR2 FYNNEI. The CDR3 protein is CASSLDRRIGNQPQHF. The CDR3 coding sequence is TGTGCCAGCAGTTTGGACAGGCGGATCGGCAATCAGCCCCAGCATTTT.

DNA for the CDR3: TGCGCCAGCAGCCAAGATATTCGGACAGGGAGTGGAAACACCATATATTTT. Its protein is CASSQDIRTGSGNTIYF. V gene TRBV4-1 combines with J gene TRBJ1-3; TRBD1 agrees at 8 bases. The CDR3 totals 17 residues. V lost 0 bases and J lost 3; bases outside the gene matches: 7. Germline CDR1 reads MGHRA; CDR2 reads YSYEKL.

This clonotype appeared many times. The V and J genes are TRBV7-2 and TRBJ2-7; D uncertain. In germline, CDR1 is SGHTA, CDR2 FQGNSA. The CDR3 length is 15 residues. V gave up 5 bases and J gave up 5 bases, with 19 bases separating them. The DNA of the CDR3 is TGTGCCAGCAGCCCAGCCCGGCATATATCACACGAGCAGTACTTC. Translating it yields CASSPARHISHEQYF.

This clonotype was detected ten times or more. The DNA for the CDR3 is TGTGCCAGCAGCCAAGGTGGCTCTGGGGCCAACGTCCTGACTTTC. Translated: CASSQGGSGANVLTF. V usage is TRBV3-1 and J usage is TRBJ2-6; unclear D gene. V gave up 1 base and J gave up 0 bases, with 4 bases separating them. Germline V gene lookup returns CDR1 LGHDT and CDR2 YNNKEL (reference sequence). The CDR3 runs to 15 residues.

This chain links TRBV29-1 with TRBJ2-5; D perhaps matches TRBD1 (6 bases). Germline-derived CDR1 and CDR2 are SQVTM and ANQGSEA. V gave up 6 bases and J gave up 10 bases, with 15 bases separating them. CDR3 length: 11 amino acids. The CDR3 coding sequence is TGCAGCGTCCCCATAGGGGGAGACCAGTACTTC. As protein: CSVPIGGDQYF. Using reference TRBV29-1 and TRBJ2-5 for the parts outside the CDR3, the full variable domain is SAVISQKPSRDICQRGTSLTIQCQVDSQVTMMFWYRQQPGQSLTLIATANQGSEATYESGFVIDKFPISRPNLTFSTLTVSNMSPEDSSIYLCSVPIGGDQYFGPGTRLLVL.

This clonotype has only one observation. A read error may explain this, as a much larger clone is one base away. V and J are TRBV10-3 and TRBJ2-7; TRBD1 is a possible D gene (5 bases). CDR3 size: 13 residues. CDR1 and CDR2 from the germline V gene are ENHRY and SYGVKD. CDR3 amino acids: CAIKSDSSYGQYF. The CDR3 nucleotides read TGTGCCATCAAGAGTGACAGCTCCTACGGGCAGTACTTC.

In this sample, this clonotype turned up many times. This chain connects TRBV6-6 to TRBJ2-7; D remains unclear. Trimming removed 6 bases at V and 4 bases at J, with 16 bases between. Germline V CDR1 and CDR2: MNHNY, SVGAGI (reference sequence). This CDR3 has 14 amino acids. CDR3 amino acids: CASSSTAVAYEQYF. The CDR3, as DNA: TGTGCCAGCAGCAGCACGGCGGTTGCGTACGAGCAGTACTTC.

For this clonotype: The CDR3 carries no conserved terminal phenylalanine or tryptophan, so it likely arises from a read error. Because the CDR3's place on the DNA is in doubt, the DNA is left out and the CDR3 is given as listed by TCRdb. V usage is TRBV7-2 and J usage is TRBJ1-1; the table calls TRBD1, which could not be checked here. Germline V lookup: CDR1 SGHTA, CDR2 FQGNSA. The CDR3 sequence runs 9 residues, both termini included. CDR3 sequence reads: CASITRGRG.

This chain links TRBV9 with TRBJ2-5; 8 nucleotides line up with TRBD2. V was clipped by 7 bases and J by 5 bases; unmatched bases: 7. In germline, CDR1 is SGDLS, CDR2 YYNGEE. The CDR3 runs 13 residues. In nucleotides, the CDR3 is TGTGCCAGCCTCAGGCCGGGGGGGGAGACCCAGTACTTC. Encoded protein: CASLRPGGETQYF. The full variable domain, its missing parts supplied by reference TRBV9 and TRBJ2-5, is DSGVTQTPKHLITATGQRVTLRCSPRSGDLSVYWYQQSLDQGLQFLIQYYNGEERAKGNILERFSAQQFPDLHSELNLSSLELGDSALYFCASLRPGGETQYFGPGTRLLVL.

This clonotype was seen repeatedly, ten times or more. CDR3 protein: CASSLARALPQHF. DNA for the CDR3: TGTGCCAGCAGCTTAGCTAGAGCGCTTCCCCAGCATTTT. This chain uses TRBV13 with TRBJ1-5; D remains unclear. Trimming removed 1 base from V and 10 bases from J, with 11 bases in between. This CDR3 comprises 13 residues. CDR1 and CDR2 from the germline V gene are PRHDT and FYEKMQ (reference sequence).

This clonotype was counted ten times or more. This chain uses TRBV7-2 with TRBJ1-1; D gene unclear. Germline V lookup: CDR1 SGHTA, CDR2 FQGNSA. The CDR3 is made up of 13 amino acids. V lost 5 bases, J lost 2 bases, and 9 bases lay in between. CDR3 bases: TGTGCCAGCAGCCGGATTTACAACACTGAAGCTTTCTTT. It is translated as CASSRIYNTEAFF.

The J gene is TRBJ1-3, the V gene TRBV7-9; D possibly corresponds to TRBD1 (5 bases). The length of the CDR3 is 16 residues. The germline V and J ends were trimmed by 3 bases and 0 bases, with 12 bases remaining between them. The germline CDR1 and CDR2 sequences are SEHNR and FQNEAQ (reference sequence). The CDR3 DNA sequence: TGTGCCAGCAGCTTGGGACCGAAGAGCTCTGGAAACACCATATATTTT. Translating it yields CASSLGPKSSGNTIYF.

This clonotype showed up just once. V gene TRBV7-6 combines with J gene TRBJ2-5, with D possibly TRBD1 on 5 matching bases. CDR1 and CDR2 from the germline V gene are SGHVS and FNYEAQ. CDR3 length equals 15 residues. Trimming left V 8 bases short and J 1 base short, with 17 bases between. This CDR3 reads CASSSGLTVQETQYF. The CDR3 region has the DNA TGTGCCAGCTCCTCGGGCCTGACAGTCCAAGAGACCCAGTACTTC.

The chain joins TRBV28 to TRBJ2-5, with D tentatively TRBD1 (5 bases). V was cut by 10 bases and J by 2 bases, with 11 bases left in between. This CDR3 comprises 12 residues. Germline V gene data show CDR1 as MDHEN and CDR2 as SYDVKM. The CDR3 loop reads CATQGWQETQYF. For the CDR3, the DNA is TGTGCCACCCAGGGTTGGCAAGAGACCCAGTACTTC.